This T cell receptor (beta chain) was observed in a study of blood T cell repertoires in COVID-19. Trimming pared 1 base from V and 5 bases from J, leaving 23 bases between. The CDR3 has 18 residues. CDR1 is SGHTA, CDR2 FQGNSA, per germline. TCRdb's table, derived via immunoSEQ multiplex PCR, lists solely in-frame clones and lacks some. The profile shows about 120,000 clones, about nine tenths of them singletons. Material for sequencing was peripheral blood. This chain connects TRBV7-2 to TRBJ1-2, with a weak D call TRBD1 (6 bases). This clonotype originated in a human donor with active COVID-19. The donor label of this sample is uncertain. The DNA for the CDR3 is TGTGCCAGCAGCTTAGACCAGTTTCGCGCCAGGGGTGGGTATGGCTACACCTTC. This codes for CASSLDQFRARGGYGYTF. The whole variable domain, filled in from reference TRBV7-2 and TRBJ1-2, reads GAGVSQSPSNKVTEKGKDVELRCDPISGHTALYWYRQSLGQGLEFLIYFQGNSAPDKSGLPSDRFSAERTGGSVSTLTIQRTQQEDSAVYLCASSLDQFRARGGYGYTFGSGTRLTVV.